Each of the 11 T cell receptor beta chains below was sequenced from the same sample in a study of blood T cell repertoires in COVID-19. TCRdb's copy holds only in-frame clones and misses some; the assay was immunoSEQ multiplex PCR. The data contain 180,000 or so clones, 75% to 85% of them singletons. The sequencing input was PBMCs or T cells enriched from blood (not recorded which). These receptors came from a man aged 50-59 years who had recovered from COVID-19.

This clone was counted only a few times. CDR3 in DNA: TGTGCCAGCAGCCTCGGACAGAATATAAACACAGATACGCAGTATTTT. Encoded protein: CASSLGQNINTDTQYF. The rearrangement joins TRBV7-9 to TRBJ2-3; a weak D match, TRBD1 (6 bases). Trimming shortened V by 5 bases and J by 2 bases, and 17 bases separated the two germline ends. The CDR3 runs to 16 residues. CDR1 SEHNR and CDR2 FQNEAQ come from the germline V gene (reference sequence).

The gene calls are TRBV30 and TRBJ1-2, with D perhaps TRBD1 (5 bases). CDR1 is GTSNPN and CDR2 is SVGIG in the germline V gene (reference sequence). Deletions cut 1 base from V and 8 bases from J, with 11 bases between. The CDR3 is made up of 12 amino acids. The CDR3 region has the DNA TGTGCCTGGAGTGAAGCAGGGTGGGGCTACACCTTC. It is translated as CAWSEAGWGYTF.

This clone occurred a few times. The CDR3 here is CASSPGTGESNQPQHF. CDR3 sequence (DNA): TGTGCCAGCAGCCCCGGGACAGGGGAGAGCAATCAGCCCCAGCATTTT. The V call is TRBV3-1 (or the pseudogene TRBV3-2), the J call TRBJ1-5, with 10 bases lining up with TRBD1. This CDR3 spans 16 amino acids. Germline CDR1 LGHDT, CDR2 YNNKEL (reference sequence). Trimming cost V 4 bases and J 1 base; bases outside gene matches: 4.

The chain is built from TRBV7-2 and TRBJ1-5; 9 nucleotides agree with TRBD1. The CDR3 has 17 amino acids. The ends lost 1 base at V and 2 bases at J; junction bases unmatched: 6. Per germline, CDR1 SGHTA and CDR2 FQGNSA. Written as DNA, the CDR3 is TGTGCCAGCAGCTTAGGACAGGGGGATATAGGCAATCAGCCCCAGCATTTT. Translation gives CASSLGQGDIGNQPQHF.

The genes are TRBV28 and TRBJ1-2; D is uncertain. CDR1 and CDR2 (germline): MDHEN, SYDVKM. The CDR3 consists of 14 residues. Trimming pared 6 bases from V and 0 bases from J, leaving 11 bases between. The CDR3 nucleotides read TGTGCCAGCAGCTATGGTTTAGCTAACTATGGCTACACCTTC. This encodes CASSYGLANYGYTF.

This clone has only one observation. V is TRBV7-9 and J is TRBJ2-7, with TRBD1 identical over 11 bases. The CDR3 has 16 residues. Germline-derived CDR1 and CDR2 are SEHNR and FQNEAQ (reference sequence). J gave up 5 bases and V 5 bases, and 11 bases lay outside the gene matches. The CDR3 loop is CASSLRTGGLSNEQYF. The DNA for the CDR3 is TGTGCCAGCAGCCTTAGGACAGGGGGCCTTTCCAACGAGCAGTACTTC.

J is TRBJ1-4 and V is TRBV10-1; TRBD1 might be the D (6 bases). This CDR3 comprises 17 residues. The V gene lost 4 bases and the J gene lost 7 bases, with 22 bases spanning the gap. Germline lookup yields CDR1 WNHNN and CDR2 SYGVQD (reference sequence). The CDR3 DNA is TGCGCCAGCAGTGCAAGCGGGGAAGTCAGGGGCGCTGAAAAACTGTTTTTT. Its translation: CASSASGEVRGAEKLFF.

The rearrangement links TRBV11-2 to TRBJ2-7, with a tentative D call TRBD1 (5 bases). Germline assignment: CDR1 SGHAT and CDR2 FQNNGV. The ends were cut back, 1 base at V and 3 bases at J, with 16 bases in the middle. The CDR3 spans 16 residues. CDR3 coding DNA: TGTGCCAGCAGCTTAGCTGGGGCCGGTGGTGTCTACGAGCAGTACTTC. It translates to CASSLAGAGGVYEQYF.

This clone appeared a single time. This chain links TRBV6-5 with TRBJ2-1, with 8 positions matching TRBD1. This CDR3 is built from 14 residues. Germline V gives CDR1 MNHEY, CDR2 SVGAGI. V trimming: 5 bases; J trimming: 2 bases; junction bases outside the gene matches: 2. CDR3 loop: CASSRGQAYNEQFF. CDR3 DNA sequence: TGTGCCAGCAGTAGGGGACAGGCCTACAATGAGCAGTTCTTC.

J is TRBJ2-3 and V is TRBV19; TRBD1 matches 7 bases. This CDR3 region has 16 residues. Per germline, CDR1 LNHDA and CDR2 SQIVND (reference sequence). The J segment lost 2 bases and the V segment lost 4 bases, leaving 9 bases of the junction unmatched. The chain's CDR3 is CASSSIQGIFTDTQYF. Here the CDR3 DNA reads TGTGCCAGTAGTAGTATACAGGGGATCTTCACAGATACGCAGTATTTT.

The chain is built from TRBV9 and TRBJ2-3; TRBD2 matches at 11 bases. The V gene end was trimmed by 0 bases and the J gene end by 5 bases; junction bases not matched to a gene: 8. The V gene's germline CDR1 is SGDLS and CDR2 YYNGEE. CDR3 length equals 17 residues. The CDR3 DNA reads as TGTGCCAGCAGCGTAGTAGTAGCGGGGGGGCCTATAGATACGCAGTATTTT. This gives the protein CASSVVVAGGPIDTQYF.